One and the same sample provided the 23 T cell receptor beta chains below, sequenced in a study of beta chain features in type 1 diabetes. Study-level points and caveats: In every one of the four CD4+ subsets, TCRB CDR3s were moderately but significantly shorter in Type 1 diabetes patients.

Their antigens remain unidentified. Of the isolated RNA, all was reverse transcribed, and so the sequenced material was expressed TCRB transcripts. The repertoire was sequenced with immunoSEQ multiplex PCR; TCRdb's copy has only in-frame clones and lacks some. The table has under 850,000 clones, around 15% seen once. The sequencing input was naive CD4+ T cells from blood. Receptor source: a man aged 18 to 30 with type 1 diabetes.

This rearrangement joins TRBV29-1 to TRBJ2-3; 8 nucleotides match TRBD1. Trimming took 7 bases from V and 0 from J; bases not matched to a gene: 6. The germline gives CDR1 SQVTM, CDR2 ANQGSEA. CDR3 size: 14 residues. The CDR3 reads CSAARTGSTDTQYF. CDR3 nucleotides: TGCAGCGCCGCAAGGACAGGGAGCACAGATACGCAGTATTTT.

The gene calls are TRBV18 and TRBJ1-5, with TRBD1 matching over 9 bases. Losses at the gene ends were 5 bases for V and 7 bases for J; bases not matched to a gene: 3. Germline assignment: CDR1 KGHSH and CDR2 LQKENI. CDR3 length equals 13 residues. The CDR3 reads CASSTQGAQPQHF. The DNA of the CDR3 is TGTGCCAGCTCAACACAGGGGGCCCAGCCCCAGCATTTT.

The J gene is TRBJ1-5, the V gene TRBV28; D is unresolved. CDR3 length: 12 amino acids. V lost 4 bases and J 5 bases, leaving 6 bases between the germline ends. The germline CDR1 and CDR2 sequences are MDHEN and SYDVKM. CDR3: CASSYDYQPQHF. The CDR3 nucleotides read TGTGCCAGCAGTTACGACTATCAGCCCCAGCATTTT.

At least ten counts were recorded for this clone. The chain uses TRBV14 and TRBJ2-1; D remains ambiguous. Per the germline V gene, CDR1 is SGHDN and CDR2 is FVKESK. The CDR3 runs 12 residues. V was shortened by 1 base and J by 10 bases, with 8 bases between the two germline ends. CDR3 bases: TGTGCCAGCAGCCAAGTTAAGGGCGAGCAGTTCTTC. It codes for CASSQVKGEQFF.

The CDR3 protein is CAWSVLWGGVPDTQYF. In DNA, the CDR3 is TGTGCCTGGAGTGTACTATGGGGCGGGGTCCCAGATACGCAGTATTTT. This rearrangement joins TRBV30 to TRBJ2-3; perhaps TRBD2 as D (6 bases). Germline V gene data show CDR1 as GTSNPN and CDR2 as SVGIG (reference sequence). Trimming cost V 0 bases and J 4 bases, with 17 bases left between them. The CDR3 totals 16 residues.

In DNA form, the CDR3 reads TGTGCCAGCAAGTTTCAAGACGGGGAGCTGTTTTTT. Protein sequence: CASKFQDGELFF. This sequence joins TRBV9 and TRBJ2-2; D is ambiguous. Trimming pared 6 bases from V and 7 bases from J, leaving 10 bases between. The CDR3 sequence is 12 residues long. CDR1 SGDLS and CDR2 YYNGEE come from the germline V gene.

This clone has more than one count but fewer than ten. The V and J genes are TRBV19 and TRBJ2-7; D is possibly TRBD2 (5 bases). In germline, CDR1 is LNHDA, CDR2 SQIVND (reference sequence). Trimming removed 4 bases at V and 4 bases at J, with 17 bases between. This CDR3 comprises 15 residues. Here the CDR3 reads CASSRPGSRGYEQYF. CDR3 nucleotide sequence: TGTGCCAGTAGTAGGCCGGGGTCTCGCGGATACGAGCAGTACTTC. Full variable domain (rest looked up from reference TRBV19 and TRBJ2-7): DGGITQSPKYLFRKEGQNVTLSCEQNLNHDAMYWYRQDPGQGLRLIYYSQIVNDFQKGDIAEGYSVSREKKESFPLTVTSAQKNPTAFYLCASSRPGSRGYEQYFGPGTRLTVT.

V is TRBV7-2 and J is TRBJ2-7, with 8 bases that match TRBD1. After removal of 3 bases from V and 4 bases from J, the junction contained 2 bases not matched to a gene. The CDR3 contains 13 residues. Germline V gene data show CDR1 as SGHTA and CDR2 as FQGNSA. CDR3 coding DNA: TGTGCCAGCAGCTTGACAGGGGCTTACGAGCAGTACTTC. Translation gives CASSLTGAYEQYF.

Remarks on this clone: Other DNA sequences of this sample code for an identical CDR3. The rearrangement uses TRBV2 and TRBJ1-2; D is uncertain. CDR3 length: 11 amino acids. Trimming removed 1 base from V and 8 bases from J, with 5 bases in between. CDR1 and CDR2 from the germline V gene are SNHLY and FYNNEI. For the CDR3, the DNA is TGTGCCAGCAGTGAAGGGGTGGGCTACACCTTC. It encodes CASSEGVGYTF.

There are a few counts of this clone. The sample carries other DNA sequences with the same CDR3. The J gene is TRBJ1-1, the V gene TRBV7-3; 7 bases agree with TRBD1. CDR1 SGHTA and CDR2 FQGTGA come from the germline V gene. The length of the CDR3 is 13 residues. J was trimmed by 1 base and V by 5 bases; bases with no gene match: 1. CDR3 nucleotide sequence: TGTGCCAGCAGCCGGGACAGGAACACTGAAGCTTTCTTT. As protein: CASSRDRNTEAFF. Looking up the rest from reference TRBV7-3 and TRBJ1-1 gives the full variable domain: GAGVSQTPSNKVTEKGKYVELRCDPISGHTALYWYRQSLGQGPEFLIYFQGTGAADDSGLPNDRFFAVRPEGSVSTLKIQRTERGDSAVYLCASSRDRNTEAFFGQGTRLTVV.

Notes on this clone: The sample carries other DNA sequences with the same CDR3. The chain combines TRBV27 with TRBJ2-7; no clear D gene. The CDR3 is made up of 11 amino acids. Germline values: CDR1 MNHEY, CDR2 SMNVEV (reference sequence). Trimming removed 8 bases at V and 4 bases at J, with 9 bases between. Here the CDR3 reads CASSSPYEQYF. The CDR3 DNA sequence: TGTGCCAGCTCAAGCCCTTACGAGCAGTACTTC.

This clone was observed a few times. The V call is TRBV15, the J call TRBJ2-1; 8 nucleotides align to TRBD1. Unmatched junction bases numbered 19, after V lost 3 bases and J lost 15 bases. This CDR3 contains 16 residues. Germline values: CDR1 LNHNV, CDR2 YYDKDF (reference sequence). CDR3 in DNA: TGTGCCACCAGCAGCAGTCGGGACAGGCTCCTTGGTTGGGTGTTCTTC. Residues: CATSSSRDRLLGWVFF.

The CDR3 sequence: CAWSNSGTYGYTF. Written as DNA, the CDR3 is TGTGCCTGGAGTAACTCCGGGACATATGGCTACACCTTC. The V call is TRBV30, the J call TRBJ1-2; possible D gene TRBD1, 6 bases. The CDR3 runs 13 residues. With 2 bases removed from V and 5 bases from J, the gap between germline ends came to 12 bases. Germline V gives CDR1 GTSNPN, CDR2 SVGIG (reference sequence).

This clone was observed a few times. As DNA, the CDR3 is TGTGCCAGCAGCTTTAAAGGGGACAGCTCCTACGAGCAGTACTTC. Translation: CASSFKGDSSYEQYF. The V gene is TRBV11-1, the J gene TRBJ2-7, with 7 nucleotides matching TRBD1. CDR1 and CDR2 from the germline V gene are SGHAT and FQDESV (reference sequence). This CDR3 is 15 amino acids long. V shed 3 bases and J 0 bases; nucleotides not matched to a gene: 5.

This clone was recorded once. The gene calls are TRBV19 and TRBJ2-3, with TRBD2 matching 7 bases. This CDR3 region has 13 residues. V lost 5 bases to trimming and J lost 5 bases; unmatched junction nucleotides: 4. From germline, CDR1 is LNHDA and CDR2 SQIVND (reference sequence). In DNA, the CDR3 is TGTGCCAGTAGTTCGGGGGGAGGAGATACGCAGTATTTT. This translates into CASSSGGGDTQYF.

This clone showed up just a few times. The rearrangement links TRBV4-2 to TRBJ1-4, with D hard to call. Deletions cut 3 bases from V and 8 bases from J, with 13 bases between. The CDR3 length is 14 residues. CDR1 LGHNA and CDR2 YNFKEQ come from the germline V gene. CDR3 in DNA: TGTGCCAGCAGCCATGGCGGTCGAGAGGAAAAACTGTTTTTT. Encoded protein: CASSHGGREEKLFF.

This clone was observed a few times. The identical CDR3 is also encoded by other nucleotide sequences in the sample. The chain has TRBV7-9 and TRBJ1-1; the D gene is possibly TRBD1 (6 bases). CDR3 length: 14 residues. The germline V and J ends were trimmed by 4 bases and 3 bases, with 12 bases remaining between them. Germline CDR1 is SEHNR and CDR2 is FQNEAQ (reference sequence). CDR3 amino acids: CASSSQGGDTEAFF. The CDR3 DNA follows: TGTGCCAGCAGCTCACAGGGCGGCGACACTGAAGCTTTCTTT.

The V and J genes are TRBV30 and TRBJ1-2; D perhaps matches TRBD1 (6 bases). The germline V gene encodes CDR1 GTSNPN and CDR2 SVGIG (reference sequence). This CDR3 region has 14 residues. The V end was cut by 4 bases, the J end by 4 bases, with 16 bases between. CDR3 region: CAWTVRGGAYGYTF. CDR3 DNA sequence: TGTGCCTGGACCGTGAGGGGGGGTGCCTATGGCTACACCTTC.

This chain connects TRBV30 to TRBJ2-3; D remains unclear. The CDR3 contains 16 residues. Trimming pared 2 bases from V and 2 bases from J, leaving 17 bases between. Germline values: CDR1 GTSNPN, CDR2 SVGIG (reference sequence). This chain's CDR3 is CAWSRRSGSSTDTQYF. The CDR3, as DNA: TGTGCCTGGAGTCGACGAAGTGGGTCCTCCACAGATACGCAGTATTTT.

This clone was seen only a few times. The V call is TRBV30, the J call TRBJ1-5; tentative D call: TRBD1 (5 bases). Trimming cost V 6 bases and J 4 bases, with 13 bases left between them. The germline gives CDR1 GTSNPN, CDR2 SVGIG (reference sequence). This CDR3 region has 13 residues. CDR3 sequence (DNA): TGTGCCTGTGAGGTCGGGGGGAATCAGCCCCAGCATTTT. It translates to CACEVGGNQPQHF.

This clone has just a few counts. The gene calls are TRBV4-1 and TRBJ2-5; D assignment may be TRBD1 or TRBD2 (5 bases each). The germline V gene has CDR1 MGHRA and CDR2 YSYEKL. The length of the CDR3 is 14 residues. Deletions cut 2 bases from V and 1 base from J, with 8 bases between. The CDR3 sequence is CASSQTGTQETQYF. The CDR3 DNA follows: TGCGCCAGCAGCCAAACGGGGACCCAAGAGACCCAGTACTTC.

The chain combines TRBV7-8 with TRBJ2-5; the D is unclear. Trimming stripped 0 bases from V and 4 bases from J, with 9 bases between. CDR3 length equals 14 residues. From germline, CDR1 is SGHVS and CDR2 FQNEAQ. The CDR3 DNA reads as TGTGCCAGCAGCTTAGCAGAGGTGTCAGAGACCCAGTACTTC. This translates into CASSLAEVSETQYF.

The V and J genes are TRBV6-5 and TRBJ1-2, with TRBD1 identical over 7 bases. Looked up from germline, CDR1 is MNHEY and CDR2 is SVGAGI. Trimming at V came to 0 bases and at J to 7 bases, leaving 8 bases not matched to a gene. There are 15 residues in the CDR3. For the CDR3, the DNA is TGTGCCAGCAGTTACTCGACGCAGCCAGGGGGTGGCTACACCTTC. Translating it yields CASSYSTQPGGGYTF.